Listed below are T cell receptor beta chains from one sample, sequenced in a study of vaccination effects on CD4 cells after COVID-19. Their recognized antigens are unknown. The protocol was immunoSEQ multiplex PCR, while the TCRdb copy is restricted to in-frame clones and leaves out a portion. The table has tens of thousands of clones, around 70% seen once. The material sequenced was CD4+ T cells from PBMCs cultured with SARS-CoV-2 spike peptides, taken before COVID-19 vaccination. Receptor source: a human donor who received a COVID-19 vaccine. The CDR3 runs from the conserved cysteine through the conserved F or W. The D gene is left open where the match is weak. Size is omitted from some rows. Given values are once, few, many or a class for expanded clones.

j_gene	abundance	d_gene	v_gene	CDR3aa	CDR3nt
TRBJ2-5	.	TRBD2	TRBV18	CASSPRSRAGEGETQYF	TGTGCCAGCTCACCACGTAGTCGAGCGGGAGAAGGTGAGACCCAGTACTTC
TRBJ1-2	.	TRBD1	TRBV12-3/TRBV12-4	CASSPGTDSYTF	TGTGCCAGCAGCCCCGGGACAGATAGCTACACCTTC
TRBJ2-2	.	.	TRBV6-6	CASSRNTGELFF	TGTGCCAGCTCGCGGAACACCGGGGAGCTGTTTTTT
TRBJ2-3	.	.	TRBV7-2	CASSRDGGARLRTDTQYF	TGTGCCAGCAGCCGTGATGGGGGCGCGAGACTACGCACAGATACGCAGTATTTT
TRBJ2-5	.	.	TRBV6-4	CASRVQYQETQYF	TGTGCCAGCAGAGTACAGTATCAAGAGACCCAGTACTTC
TRBJ2-2	.	.	TRBV5-5	CASSPWGWGTGELFF	TGTGCCAGCAGCCCTTGGGGTTGGGGCACCGGGGAGCTGTTTTTT
TRBJ1-2	few	TRBD1	TRBV6-5	CASSRDRASGYTF	TGTGCCAGCAGCCGGGACAGGGCCAGTGGCTACACCTTC
TRBJ1-5	few	.	TRBV28	CASTPGPSGPQHF	TGTGCCAGCACTCCGGGACCTTCCGGGCCCCAGCATTTT
TRBJ1-2	.	TRBD1	TRBV7-2	CASSFPQGDGYTF	TGTGCCAGCAGCTTTCCGCAGGGGGATGGCTACACCTTC
TRBJ1-2	.	TRBD1	TRBV12-5	CASGLVLSGTAYGYTF	TGTGCTAGTGGTTTGGTACTTTCCGGGACAGCCTATGGCTACACCTTC
TRBJ2-1	.	.	TRBV23-1	CASRVWGPYNEQFF	TGCGCCAGCAGGGTATGGGGCCCCTACAATGAGCAGTTCTTC
TRBJ1-1	.	.	TRBV18	CASSPEWGFSRGDTEAFF	TGTGCCAGCTCACCAGAGTGGGGGTTCTCTCGGGGGGACACTGAAGCTTTCTTT
TRBJ1-1	.	.	TRBV12-3/TRBV12-4	CASSLKTAEAFF	TGTGCCAGCAGTTTAAAGACGGCTGAAGCTTTCTTT
TRBJ1-1	.	TRBD1	TRBV6-5	CASSYGWTGDTTEAFF	TGTGCCAGCAGTTACGGGTGGACAGGGGACACGACTGAAGCTTTCTTT
TRBJ2-3	.	TRBD2	TRBV19	CASSTTGGPGTQYF	TGTGCCAGTAGTACGACGGGAGGGCCCGGTACGCAGTATTTT
TRBJ1-5	.	.	TRBV4-1	CASSQGGVAQPQHF	TGCGCCAGCAGCCAAGGAGGGGTTGCTCAGCCCCAGCATTTT
TRBJ2-1	.	TRBD2	TRBV4-1	CASSPGLAGPNEQFF	TGCGCCAGCAGCCCGGGACTAGCGGGACCCAATGAGCAGTTCTTC
TRBJ1-2	.	TRBD1	TRBV19	CASSIGRQGEGYTF	TGTGCCAGTAGTATTGGAAGACAGGGGGAGGGCTACACCTTC
TRBJ2-1	.	.	TRBV24-1	CATSDPDYFDNEQFF	TGTGCCACCAGTGATCCGGACTATTTTGACAATGAGCAGTTCTTC
TRBJ2-1	.	.	TRBV30	CAWTHPARGAQFF	TGTGCCTGGACCCACCCAGCGAGGGGCGCGCAGTTCTTC
TRBJ2-1	.	.	TRBV5-1	CASSLTGYERNEQFF	TGCGCCAGCAGCTTGACAGGGTATGAGCGTAATGAGCAGTTCTTC
TRBJ1-1	.	TRBD1	TRBV27	CASSSPGQVNTEAFF	TGTGCCAGCAGTTCCCCAGGACAGGTGAACACTGAAGCTTTCTTT
TRBJ1-5	.	TRBD1	TRBV28	CASSSPGQGYQPQHF	TGTGCCAGCAGTTCTCCGGGACAGGGGTATCAGCCCCAGCATTTT
TRBJ2-5	.	.	TRBV7-3	CASSLTPKDGTQYF	TGTGCCAGCAGCTTAACCCCTAAGGATGGGACCCAGTACTTC
TRBJ2-7	.	.	TRBV30	CAWSVGGGFSYEQYF	TGTGCCTGGAGTGTAGGAGGGGGCTTCTCCTACGAGCAGTACTTC
TRBJ2-3	.	TRBD2	TRBV20-1	CSASLAGTTDTQYF	TGCAGTGCTAGTCTAGCGGGGACCACAGATACGCAGTATTTT
TRBJ1-5	.	.	TRBV27	CASSPRGEGVFQPQHF	TGTGCCAGCAGCCCCCGCGGAGAGGGGGTATTTCAGCCCCAGCATTTT
TRBJ1-6	.	TRBD1	TRBV5-1	CASSPGGTGNSPLHF	TGCGCCAGCAGCCCTGGGGGGACAGGGAATTCACCCCTCCACTTT